One T cell receptor beta chain is described in this entry. The sample belongs to a study of beta chain features in type 1 diabetes. Of the isolated RNA, all was reverse transcribed, and so the sequenced material was expressed TCRB transcripts. The method was immunoSEQ multiplex PCR; TCRdb's version includes in-frame clones alone and lacks a portion of them. In the table there are more than 300,000 clones, approximately 15% of which are singletons. The V gene lost 0 bases and the J gene lost 4 bases, with 5 bases spanning the gap. Germline V gene sequence: CDR1 SGHRS, CDR2 YFSETQ. This CDR3 is built from 13 residues.

The sample comprised naive CD4+ T cells from blood. The chain has TRBV5-1 and TRBJ1-5; no definite D call. The clonotype originates from a young woman in good health. CDR3: CASSLVPNQPQHF. CDR3 sequence (DNA): TGCGCCAGCAGCTTGGTCCCAAATCAGCCCCAGCATTTT.